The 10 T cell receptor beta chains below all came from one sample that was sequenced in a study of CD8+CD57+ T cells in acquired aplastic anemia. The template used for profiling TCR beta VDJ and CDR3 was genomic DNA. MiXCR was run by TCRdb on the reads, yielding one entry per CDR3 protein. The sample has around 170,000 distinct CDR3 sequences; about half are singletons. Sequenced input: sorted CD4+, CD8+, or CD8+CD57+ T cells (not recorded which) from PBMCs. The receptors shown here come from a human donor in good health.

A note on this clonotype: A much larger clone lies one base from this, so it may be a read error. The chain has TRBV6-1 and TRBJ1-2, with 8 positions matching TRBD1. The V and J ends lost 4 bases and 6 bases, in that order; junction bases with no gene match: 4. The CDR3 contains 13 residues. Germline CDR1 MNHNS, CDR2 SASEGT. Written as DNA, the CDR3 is TGTGCCAGCAGTGTGGACAGGGTACATGGCTACACCTTC. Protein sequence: CASSVDRVHGYTF.

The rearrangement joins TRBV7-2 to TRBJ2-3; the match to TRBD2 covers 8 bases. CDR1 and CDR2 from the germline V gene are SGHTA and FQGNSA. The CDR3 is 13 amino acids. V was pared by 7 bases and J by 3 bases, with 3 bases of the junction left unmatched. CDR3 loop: CASTQRGTDTQYF. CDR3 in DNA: TGTGCCAGCACTCAGCGGGGGACAGATACGCAGTATTTT.

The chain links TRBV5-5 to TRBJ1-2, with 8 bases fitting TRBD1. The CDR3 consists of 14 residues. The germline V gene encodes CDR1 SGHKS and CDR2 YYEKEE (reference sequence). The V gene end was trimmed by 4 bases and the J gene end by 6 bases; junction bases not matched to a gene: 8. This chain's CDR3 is CASSQVDRGDGYTF. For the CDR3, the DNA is TGTGCCAGCAGCCAAGTAGACAGGGGCGATGGCTACACCTTC.

The DNA of the CDR3 is TGTGCCAGCAGCAGACAGGGAAAGTCCGAGCAGTACTTC. Translation gives CASSRQGKSEQYF. This sequence joins TRBV6-1 and TRBJ2-7; TRBD1 aligns across 7 bases. J was trimmed by 6 bases and V by 6 bases; bases with no gene match: 8. From germline, CDR1 is MNHNS and CDR2 SASEGT. The CDR3 length is 13 residues.

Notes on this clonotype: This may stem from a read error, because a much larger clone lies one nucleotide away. DNA for the CDR3: TGTGCCAGCAGTGAAGGGTTGGGCGGGAGCTACGAGCAGCACTTC. It is translated as CASSEGLGGSYEQHF. This chain connects TRBV6-1 to TRBJ2-5; 7 nucleotides agree with TRBD2. Per the germline V gene, CDR1 is MNHNS and CDR2 is SASEGT. This CDR3 contains 15 residues.

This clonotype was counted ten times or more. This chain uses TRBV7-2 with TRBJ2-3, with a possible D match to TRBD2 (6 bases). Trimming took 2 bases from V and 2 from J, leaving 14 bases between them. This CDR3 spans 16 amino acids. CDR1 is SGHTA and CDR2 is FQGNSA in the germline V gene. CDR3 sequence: CASSLFTSRDTDTQYF. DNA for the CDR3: TGTGCCAGCAGCTTATTTACTAGCCGCGACACAGATACGCAGTATTTT. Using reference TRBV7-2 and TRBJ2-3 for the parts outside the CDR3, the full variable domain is GAGVSQSPSNKVTEKGKDVELRCDPISGHTALYWYRQSLGQGLEFLIYFQGNSAPDKSGLPSDRFSAERTGGSVSTLTIQRTQQEDSAVYLCASSLFTSRDTDTQYFGPGTRLTVL.

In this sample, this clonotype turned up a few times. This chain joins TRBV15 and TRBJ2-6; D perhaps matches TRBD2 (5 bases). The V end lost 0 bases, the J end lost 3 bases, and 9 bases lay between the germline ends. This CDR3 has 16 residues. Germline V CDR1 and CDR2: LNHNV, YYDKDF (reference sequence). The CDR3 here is CATSREGGFGANVLTF. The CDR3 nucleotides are TGTGCCACCAGCAGAGAGGGCGGGTTTGGGGCCAACGTCCTGACTTTC.

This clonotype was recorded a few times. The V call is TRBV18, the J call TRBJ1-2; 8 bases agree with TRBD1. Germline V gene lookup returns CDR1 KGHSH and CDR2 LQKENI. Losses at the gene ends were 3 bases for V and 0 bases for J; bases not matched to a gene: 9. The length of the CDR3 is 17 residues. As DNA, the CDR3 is TGTGCCAGCTCACCGGGACAGGCCCCTTTAGCTAACTATGGCTACACCTTC. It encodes CASSPGQAPLANYGYTF.

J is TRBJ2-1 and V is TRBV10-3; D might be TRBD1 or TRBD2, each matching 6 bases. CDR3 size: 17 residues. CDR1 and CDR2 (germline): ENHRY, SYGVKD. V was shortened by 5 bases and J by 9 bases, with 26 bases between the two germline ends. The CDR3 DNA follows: TGTGCCATCAGTATATGGGGGGCATGGGGGCTCCATACTGAGCAGTTCTTC. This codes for CAISIWGAWGLHTEQFF.

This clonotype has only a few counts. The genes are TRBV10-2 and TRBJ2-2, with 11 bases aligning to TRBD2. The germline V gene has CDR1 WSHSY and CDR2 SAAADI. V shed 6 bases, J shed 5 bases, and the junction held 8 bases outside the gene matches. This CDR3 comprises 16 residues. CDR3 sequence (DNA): TGCGCCAGCAGCCATAGCGGGGGGGCGGGAACCGGGGAGCTGTTTTTT. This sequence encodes CASSHSGGAGTGELFF.